Following are 13 T cell receptor beta chains from one sample sequenced in a study of cytomegalovirus exposure and HLA in healthy donors. 60 Vbeta and 13 Jbeta primers were used in PCR. Assay: immunoSEQ multiplex PCR; the TCRdb copy retains only in-frame clones and omits some. The top ten clones hold about 1.8% of a sample with a few hundred thousand clones, nearly 80% of them seen once. Sequencing input: PBMCs. All receptors come from a man between 18 and 29 years old in good health and CMV-seronegative.

This clone has a handful of counts. The chain couples TRBV7-9 to TRBJ1-1; TRBD1 might be the D (6 bases). The CDR3 has 15 amino acids. Germline V lookup: CDR1 SEHNR, CDR2 FQNEAQ (reference sequence). Trimming took 1 base from V and 8 from J, leaving 17 bases between them. This CDR3 reads CASSLGRIQGEEAFF. The CDR3 DNA follows: TGTGCCAGCAGCTTAGGGCGGATACAGGGTGAGGAAGCTTTCTTT.

This clone was seen only once. J is TRBJ2-3 and V is TRBV25-1, with a weak D call TRBD2 (5 bases). The V gene lost 1 base and the J gene lost 5 bases, with 13 bases spanning the gap. Germline V CDR1 and CDR2: MGHDK, SYGVNS. This CDR3 is built from 15 residues. The CDR3 sequence is CASSESGRRRDTQYF. In nucleotides, the CDR3 is TGTGCCAGCAGTGAATCCGGCAGGAGGAGAGATACGCAGTATTTT. Full variable domain (outside the CDR3, taken from reference TRBV25-1 and TRBJ2-3): EADIYQTPRYLVIGTGKKITLECSQTMGHDKMYWYQQDPGMELHLIHYSYGVNSTEKGDLSSESTVSRIRTEHFPLTLESARPSHTSQYLCASSESGRRRDTQYFGPGTRLTVL.

The chain carries TRBV28 and TRBJ2-5; 7 positions match TRBD1. Germline CDR1 is MDHEN and CDR2 is SYDVKM. There are 15 residues in the CDR3. V trimming: 4 bases; J trimming: 2 bases; junction bases outside the gene matches: 7. CDR3 sequence reads: CASSSSGTVQETQYF. The CDR3 DNA is TGTGCCAGCAGTTCCTCAGGGACAGTACAAGAGACCCAGTACTTC.

This chain joins TRBV7-9 and TRBJ1-2; a possible D gene is TRBD1 (6 bases). The CDR3 has 13 amino acids. Between the trimmed V and J ends, which lost 7 bases and 8 bases, there was a span of 17 bases. CDR1 is SEHNR, CDR2 FQNEAQ, per germline (reference sequence). The DNA for the CDR3 is TGTGCCAGCACCCCGGTCCAGGGGCGGGGCTACACCTTC. Residues: CASTPVQGRGYTF. The complete variable domain, with remaining parts taken from reference TRBV7-9 and TRBJ1-2, reads DTGVSQNPRHKITKRGQNVTFRCDPISEHNRLYWYRQTLGQGPEFLTYFQNEAQLEKSRLLSDRFSAERPKGSFSTLEIQRTEQGDSAMYLCASTPVQGRGYTFGSGTRLTVV.

J is TRBJ2-4 and V is TRBV10-3; TRBD2 aligns across 9 bases. CDR1 ENHRY and CDR2 SYGVKD come from the germline V gene. This CDR3 has 13 residues. Germline trimming cut 5 bases from V and 6 bases from J; bases unmatched to any gene: 2. CDR3 bases: TGTGCCATCAGTCCGACTAGCGGAAACATTCAGTACTTC. Translation gives CAISPTSGNIQYF.

The chain combines TRBV27 with TRBJ1-5; D unresolved. V shed 10 bases and J shed 0 bases, with 16 bases lying between them. CDR1 and CDR2 (germline): MNHEY, SMNVEV (reference sequence). This CDR3 is built from 15 residues. CDR3 residues: CATQIGGYSNQPQHF. In nucleotides, the CDR3 is TGTGCCACTCAAATTGGCGGCTATAGCAATCAGCCCCAGCATTTT.

This clone was observed a few times. The V call is TRBV11-2, the J call TRBJ1-3, with D perhaps matching TRBD1 (6 bases). The CDR3 loop spans 16 amino acids. The V gene lost 0 bases and the J gene lost 4 bases, with 13 bases spanning the gap. Germline CDR1 reads SGHAT; CDR2 reads FQNNGV. The CDR3 DNA sequence: TGTGCCAGCAGCTTAGATATACAGGGCTCCGGAAACACCATATATTTT. It translates to CASSLDIQGSGNTIYF. Full variable domain (missing parts from reference TRBV11-2 and TRBJ1-3): EAGVAQSPRYKIIEKRQSVAFWCNPISGHATLYWYQQILGQGPKLLIQFQNNGVVDDSQLPKDRFSAERLKGVDSTLKIQPAKLEDSAVYLCASSLDIQGSGNTIYFGEGSWLTVV.

The rearrangement uses TRBV7-9 and TRBJ2-1, with D possibly TRBD2 on 7 matching bases. The germline V gene has CDR1 SEHNR and CDR2 FQNEAQ (reference sequence). CDR3 length: 11 amino acids. The V gene lost 8 bases and the J gene lost 8 bases, with 10 bases spanning the gap. The CDR3 region is CASRGADEQFF. The CDR3 coding sequence is TGTGCCAGCCGGGGGGCCGATGAGCAGTTCTTC.

The chain has TRBV5-1 and TRBJ2-1; 12 bases are shared with TRBD2. After removal of 1 base from V and 8 bases from J, the junction contained 7 bases not matched to a gene. Looked up from germline, CDR1 is SGHRS and CDR2 is YFSETQ. The CDR3 is 16 amino acids. The CDR3 DNA is TGCGCCAGCAGCTTGCAGGGACTAGCGGGTTTTCATGAGCAGTTCTTC. Its protein product is CASSLQGLAGFHEQFF.

This clone was seen just once. The chain uses TRBV30 and TRBJ2-7; 7 bases agree with TRBD1. The trim removed 3 bases at V and 0 bases at J, leaving 5 bases unmatched. The CDR3 contains 14 residues. Germline V gene lookup returns CDR1 GTSNPN and CDR2 SVGIG (reference sequence). The CDR3 here is CAWRLTGSSYEQYF. The CDR3 DNA is TGTGCCTGGAGGCTGACAGGGAGCTCCTACGAGCAGTACTTC.

The V call is TRBV18, the J call TRBJ1-1, with 7 positions matching TRBD1. J was trimmed by 0 bases and V by 5 bases; bases with no gene match: 9. This CDR3 region has 16 residues. CDR1 is KGHSH, CDR2 LQKENI, per germline. In DNA, the CDR3 is TGTGCCAGCTCAACGAACGGACAGGCTTTGAACACTGAAGCTTTCTTT. This gives the protein CASSTNGQALNTEAFF. Combining the CDR3 with reference TRBV18 and TRBJ1-1 gives the whole variable domain NAGVMQNPRHLVRRRGQEARLRCSPMKGHSHVYWYRQLPEEGLKFMVYLQKENIIDESGMPKERFSAEFPKEGPSILRIQQVVRGDSAAYFCASSTNGQALNTEAFFGQGTRLTVV.

V and J are TRBV7-3 and TRBJ2-3; 12 bases are a match to TRBD2. Germline V gives CDR1 SGHTA, CDR2 FQGTGA. J lost 4 bases, V lost 1 base, and 3 bases had no gene match. The CDR3 is 16 residues long. The CDR3 protein is CASSLNLAGGPDTQYF. Here the CDR3 DNA reads TGTGCCAGCAGCTTAAATCTAGCGGGGGGGCCAGATACGCAGTATTTT.

The chain links TRBV7-3 to TRBJ2-1; 8 bases match TRBD1. This CDR3 is built from 15 residues. The V and J ends lost 5 bases and 6 bases, in that order; junction bases with no gene match: 9. Germline CDR1 SGHTA, CDR2 FQGTGA. CDR3 in DNA: TGTGCCAGCAGCCCCGGACAGGGTTCGAGCAATGAGCAGTTCTTC. Its translation: CASSPGQGSSNEQFF.